These T cell receptor beta chains were read from a single sample in a study of blood T cell repertoires in COVID-19. Libraries were prepared by immunoSEQ multiplex PCR; TCRdb keeps only in-frame clonotypes and omits some of them. Seen here are about 70,000 clones, approximately 80% observed once, and the top ten hold around a sixth. The sequenced material came from peripheral blood. The receptors derive from a man aged 70 or older who had recovered from COVID-19. The CDR3 runs from the conserved cysteine through the conserved F or W. The D gene is left open where the match is weak. Clone sizes are given selectively: once, few, many, or a class where the clone is expanded.

- TRBJ2-2 TRBV10-3 - CAISESRLDTGELFF TGTGCCATCAGTGAGTCTCGACTGGATACCGGGGAGCTGTTTTTT
- TRBJ2-3 TRBV4-3 TRBD2 CASSQALGTSGRSTDTQYF TGCGCCAGCAGCCAAGCCCTAGGGACTAGCGGGAGGAGCACAGATACGCAGTATTTT
- TRBJ1-1 TRBV4-2 TRBD1 CASSRQGGTGIGTEAFF TGTGCCAGCAGCCGCCAGGGTGGGACAGGGATTGGTACTGAAGCTTTCTTT
- TRBJ2-7 TRBV30 TRBD1 CALGQVSYEQYF TGTGCCTTGGGACAGGTCTCCTACGAGCAGTACTTC
- TRBJ2-1 TRBV20-1 - CSAYKNEQFF TGCAGTGCTTACAAGAATGAGCAGTTCTTC
- TRBJ2-1 TRBV6-1 TRBD1 CASSNPGQGAYEQFF TGTGCCAGCAGCAATCCGGGACAGGGGGCGTATGAGCAGTTCTTC
- TRBJ2-1 TRBV27 - CASSYRLLANEQFF TGTGCCAGCAGTTATCGACTACTGGCGAATGAGCAGTTCTTC
- TRBJ2-5 TRBV6-2/TRBV6-3 TRBD2 CASSYSVGEGLQETQYF TGTGCCAGCAGTTACTCAGTGGGGGAGGGACTTCAAGAGACCCAGTACTTC
- TRBJ2-7 TRBV30 - CAWSPYSDSRYEQYF TGTGCCTGGAGTCCCTACTCGGATAGCCGCTACGAGCAGTACTTC
- TRBJ2-7 TRBV10-3 TRBD1 CAIGGQDYEQYF TGTGCCATCGGGGGACAGGACTACGAGCAGTACTTC
- TRBJ2-5 TRBV6-5 - CASSSTRGGETQYF TGTGCCAGCAGTTCCACCCGGGGTGGGGAGACCCAGTACTTC
- TRBJ1-5 TRBV6-5 - CATSQTGRNQPQHF TGTGCCACCTCCCAAACCGGGAGGAATCAGCCCCAGCATTTT
once TRBJ2-7 TRBV5-4 TRBD1 CASSSGQGMGQYF TGTGCCAGCAGCTCGGGACAGGGAATGGGGCAGTACTTC
- TRBJ2-2 TRBV7-2 - CASSPPRATNTGELFF TGTGCCAGCAGCCCCCCCCGAGCCACGAACACCGGGGAGCTGTTTTTT
- TRBJ1-6 TRBV28 TRBD1 CASSPPGQVPNSPLHF TGTGCCAGCAGTCCCCCAGGACAGGTTCCAAATTCACCCCTCCACTTT
- TRBJ2-7 TRBV19 TRBD1 CASSPTGTDYEQYF TGTGCCAGTAGTCCAACCGGGACAGATTACGAGCAGTACTTC
- TRBJ2-3 TRBV10-3 TRBD2 CAISETAGGADTQYF TGTGCCATCAGTGAGACGGCGGGAGGGGCAGATACGCAGTATTTT
- TRBJ1-6 TRBV19 - CASSSGGYSPLHF TGTGCCAGTAGTTCCGGGGGTTATTCACCCCTCCACTTT
- TRBJ1-1 TRBV6-5 - CASSPLEGSTEAFF TGTGCCAGCAGTCCCCTGGAGGGGAGCACTGAAGCTTTCTTT
- TRBJ2-7 TRBV5-6 - CASTRFGESYEQYF TGTGCCAGCACTCGGTTCGGAGAGAGCTACGAGCAGTACTTC
- TRBJ1-1 TRBV5-4 - CASSLGGGFEAFF TGTGCCAGCAGCTTGGGGGGGGGTTTTGAAGCTTTCTTT
few TRBJ1-3 TRBV28 TRBD1 CASRGQGALRSGNTIYF TGTGCCAGCAGGGGACAGGGGGCGCTTAGATCTGGAAACACCATATATTTT
- TRBJ1-4 TRBV27 TRBD1 CASSSTGGANEKLFF TGTGCCAGCAGTTCAACAGGGGGCGCAAATGAAAAACTGTTTTTT
- TRBJ2-3 TRBV28 TRBD1 CASSPGGIITDTQYF TGTGCCAGCAGCCCAGGGGGAATTATTACAGATACGCAGTATTTT
once TRBJ1-1 TRBV11-3 - CASSSGPWANTEAFF TGTGCCAGCAGCTCAGGGCCTTGGGCGAACACTGAAGCTTTCTTT
- TRBJ2-3 TRBV7-2 - CASSSLSSTDTQYF TGTGCCAGCAGCTCTCTCTCTAGCACAGATACGCAGTATTTT
once TRBJ1-4 TRBV5-1 - CASSLGTLREKLFF TGCGCCAGCAGCTTGGGAACTCTGAGGGAAAAACTGTTTTTT
- TRBJ2-7 TRBV28 - CASSPPGTLSYEQYF TGTGCCAGCAGTCCACCAGGGACACTGAGCTACGAGCAGTACTTC
- TRBJ2-1 TRBV6-5 - CASSFTLSSYNEQFF TGTGCCAGCAGTTTCACTCTGAGCTCCTACAATGAGCAGTTCTTC
- TRBJ2-5 TRBV6-2/TRBV6-3 TRBD1 CASSYVQGRETQYF TGTGCCAGCAGTTACGTACAGGGGCGAGAGACCCAGTACTTC
- TRBJ2-1 TRBV5-1 TRBD2 CASSGGGSLVSEQFF TGCGCCAGCAGCGGCGGCGGGAGTTTGGTCAGTGAGCAGTTCTTC
- TRBJ2-7 TRBV4-2 TRBD1 CASSQGDRETKYF TGTGCCAGCAGCCAAGGGGACAGGGAAACGAAGTACTTC